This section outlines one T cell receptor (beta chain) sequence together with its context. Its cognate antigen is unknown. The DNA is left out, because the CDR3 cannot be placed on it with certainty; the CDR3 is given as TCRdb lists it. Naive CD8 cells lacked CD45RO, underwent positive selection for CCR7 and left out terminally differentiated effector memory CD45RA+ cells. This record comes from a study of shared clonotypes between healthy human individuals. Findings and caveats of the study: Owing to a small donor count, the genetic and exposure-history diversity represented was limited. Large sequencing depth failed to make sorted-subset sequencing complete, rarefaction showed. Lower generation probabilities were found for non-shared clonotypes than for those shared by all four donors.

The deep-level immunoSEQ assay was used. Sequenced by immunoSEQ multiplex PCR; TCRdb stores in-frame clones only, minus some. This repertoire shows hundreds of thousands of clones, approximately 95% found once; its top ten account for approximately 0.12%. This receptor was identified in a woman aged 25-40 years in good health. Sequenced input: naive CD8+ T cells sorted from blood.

CDR3 protein: CTSSQDWGQGIYEKLFF. This chain joins TRBV1 and TRBJ1-4; no check of the table's D call, TRBD1, against the DNA was made. TRBV1 is a pseudogene locus. The CDR3 is 17 residues long, counting both termini.